The TCR beta chain described here comes from a study of cytomegalovirus exposure and HLA in healthy donors. On this clone: Its antigen is not known.

Whole-study results and caveats: A later analysis found most CMV-associated TCR beta chains apparently HLA-restricted.

13 Jbeta primers and 60 Vbeta primers were used for the PCR. How the authors handled the data: A later analysis tallied approximately 78 million unique TCR beta chains, some 12 million of them shared. Produced via immunoSEQ multiplex PCR; TCRdb's table is partial and in-frame only. V and J calls and clone size are those listed in that table; D and trimming were worked out from the DNA. The sample consists of fewer than 130,000 clones, 79% of them appearing once. This receptor was identified in a woman between 40 and 55 years old in good health and CMV-seronegative. The sample was PBMCs.

This CDR3 is CASSVRGVSYEQYF. CDR3 DNA: TGTGCCAGCAGCGTCCGGGGGGTCTCCTACGAGCAGTACTTC. The chain combines TRBV5-4 with TRBJ2-7; TRBD2 agrees at 7 bases. Unmatched junction bases numbered 4, after V lost 4 bases and J lost 0 bases. Germline CDR1 and CDR2: SGHNT and YYREEE (reference sequence). This CDR3 spans 14 amino acids.